This T cell receptor (beta chain) was obtained from a study of shared clonotypes between healthy human individuals. The CDR3 extends over 17 amino acids. Germline lookup yields CDR1 SGHRS and CDR2 YFSETQ. With 6 bases clipped from V and 11 bases from J, the junction kept 16 bases outside the gene matches. As processed by the authors: From ImmunoSEQ came sequences covering only the junction and carrying no quality scores, so filtering differed. Libraries were prepared by immunoSEQ multiplex PCR; TCRdb keeps only in-frame clonotypes and omits some of them. From that table come the V and J calls and clone size; the DNA was used to work out D and trimming. This sample has over a million clones, with approximately 80% found just once.

This sequence joins TRBV5-1 and TRBJ2-2; TRBD2 aligns across 13 bases. The specimen sequenced was memory CD4+ T cells from PBMCs. Subset: CD45RA-negative fraction. This TCR derives from a man aged 18 to 30 in good health. Some clones in this sample may be carry-over from other donors' samples. The CDR3 sequence is CASTVSRTSGRVVELFF. The DNA for the CDR3 is TGCGCCAGCACGGTGTCTCGGACTAGCGGGAGAGTGGTAGAGCTGTTTTTT.